Listed below are T cell receptor beta chains from one sample, sequenced in a study of T cell responses to AZD1222 COVID-19 vaccine. Sequenced by immunoSEQ multiplex PCR; TCRdb stores in-frame clones only, minus some. The table has about 85,000 clones, around 84% seen once. Sequenced material: peripheral blood, taken 28 days after the second AZD1222 dose. These receptors came from an adult who received the AZD1222 COVID-19 vaccine. Each CDR3 is given without its conserved first and last residue.

J gene	V gene	CDR3 protein
TRBJ1-1	TRBV11-3	ASSSQGVTEAF
TRBJ2-3	TRBV2	ASSVDTQY
TRBJ2-1	TRBV27	ASSFPGLAGGIGVNEQF
TRBJ1-1	TRBV29-1	SAAQSGTQSSEAF
TRBJ2-7	TRBV7-9	ASSGVDNLYEQY
TRBJ1-1	TRBV10-3	AISESKGARAF
TRBJ2-2	TRBV7-9	ASSLSGGLQRELF
TRBJ2-1	TRBV5-1	ASRPTSGVYNEQF
TRBJ1-1	TRBV16	ASSPPWTGQEAF
TRBJ2-3	TRBV9	ASNFLGEGTDTQY
TRBJ2-1	TRBV2	ASRVSPLGSGGGNEQF
TRBJ2-7	TRBV5-6	ASSYWALAVSYEQY
TRBJ1-1	TRBV16	ASSPLNFGQLEAF
TRBJ2-2	TRBV2	ASSKTGYTGELF
TRBJ1-6	TRBV2	ASSLDKGFGSPLH
TRBJ2-7	TRBV7-8	ASSLALAGGVPSYEQY
TRBJ2-7	TRBV5-1	ASSLVAGTYEQY
TRBJ1-1	TRBV2	ASSGGHTGVIEAF
TRBJ2-5	TRBV14	ASSQEGLGAQY
TRBJ1-6	TRBV28	ASSPAGTNNSPLH
TRBJ2-2	TRBV12-5	ASGFWTGRNTGELF
TRBJ2-7	TRBV5-4	ASSRTSGYEQY
TRBJ1-1	TRBV6-6	ASSLLPGQTEAF
TRBJ1-1	TRBV15	ATSRLDRPNTEAF
TRBJ2-6	TRBV19	ASSIDRVSGANVLT
TRBJ2-5	TRBV18	ASSPQYQETQY
TRBJ2-3	TRBV5-1	ASSLPTSGAEADTQY
TRBJ1-2	TRBV5-7	ASSVGCNYGYT
TRBJ2-5	TRBV30	AWSLGPRETQY
TRBJ2-1	TRBV19	ASSIPSGGYNEQF
TRBJ1-1	TRBV18	ASSPGRDTEAF
TRBJ1-3	TRBV28	ASSLGDRGRGNTIY
TRBJ2-2	TRBV15	ATSRSVPGELF
TRBJ2-4	TRBV30	AWSVPGLGDIQY
TRBJ2-7	TRBV27	ASWRLGTESYEQY
TRBJ2-3	TRBV4-3	ASSQTSGGTDTQY
TRBJ2-3	TRBV5-1	ASTTGDTDTQY
TRBJ2-2	TRBV3-1/TRBV3-2	ASSQDANTGELF
TRBJ1-6	TRBV7-2	ASSLAGIRSPLH
TRBJ2-7	TRBV7-8	ASRRRGPYEQY